The 10 T cell receptor beta chains below all came from one sample that was sequenced in a study of T cell responses to AZD1222 COVID-19 vaccine. The data were produced by immunoSEQ multiplex PCR, yet TCRdb's version contains in-frame clones alone and is incomplete. The table records approximately 160,000 clones, around 94% of them present only once. The sequencing here drew on peripheral blood, taken 28 days after the second AZD1222 dose. These receptors were collected from an adult who received the AZD1222 COVID-19 vaccine.

The chain couples TRBV3-1 (or the pseudogene TRBV3-2) to TRBJ1-3; D remains unclear. This CDR3 has 15 amino acids. The germline CDR1 and CDR2 sequences are LGHDT and YNNKEL (reference sequence). Trimming stripped 4 bases from V and 2 bases from J, with 12 bases between. The CDR3, as DNA: TGTGCCAGCAGCCCCTCCGTGGGTGCTGGAAACACCATATATTTT. The encoded protein is CASSPSVGAGNTIYF.

The chain employs TRBV7-9 and TRBJ2-1; tentatively, D is TRBD2 (7 bases). The CDR3 extends over 15 amino acids. Trimming removed 3 bases from V and 5 bases from J, with 14 bases in between. CDR1 is SEHNR and CDR2 is FQNEAQ in the germline V gene (reference sequence). CDR3: CASSLGDYRDNEQFF. DNA of the CDR3: TGTGCCAGCAGCTTGGGGGACTACAGGGACAATGAGCAGTTCTTC.

This clone has just one count. The chain employs TRBV10-2 and TRBJ2-2; D possibly matches TRBD1 or TRBD2 (5 bases each). Trimming cost V 3 bases and J 4 bases, with 15 bases left between them. This CDR3 has 16 residues. CDR1 is WSHSY and CDR2 is SAAADI in the germline V gene. Here the CDR3 reads CASSDGGNPVTGELFF. In nucleotides, the CDR3 is TGCGCCAGCAGTGATGGGGGTAACCCCGTCACCGGGGAGCTGTTTTTT.

This sequence joins TRBV6-5 and TRBJ2-7; a possible D gene is TRBD2 (5 bases). Germline CDR1 and CDR2: MNHEY and SVGAGI. The CDR3 is made up of 14 amino acids. Trimming took off 6 bases at V and 7 bases at J, with 19 bases between the two ends. CDR3 amino acids: CASRLQGGLGEQYF. In DNA form, the CDR3 reads TGTGCCAGCAGGCTACAAGGAGGCCTAGGGGAGCAGTACTTC.

The chain uses TRBV3-1 (or the pseudogene TRBV3-2) and TRBJ2-7; 7 positions match TRBD2. Germline-derived CDR1 and CDR2 are LGHDT and YNNKEL (reference sequence). CDR3 length: 16 amino acids. J was trimmed by 6 bases and V by 0 bases; bases with no gene match: 11. The CDR3 DNA is TGTGCCAGCAGCCAAGATCTGTGGGGGAGGGCCGGCGAGCAGTACTTC. This codes for CASSQDLWGRAGEQYF.

V and J are TRBV16 and TRBJ1-4, with a tentative D call TRBD1 (6 bases). Germline CDR1 and CDR2: KGHSY and FQNENV. V was shortened by 1 base and J by 4 bases, with 10 bases between the two germline ends. This CDR3 is 15 amino acids long. Written as DNA, the CDR3 is TGTGCCAGCAGCCAATTCGGACAGAGTAATGAAAAACTGTTTTTT. The encoded protein is CASSQFGQSNEKLFF.

V gene TRBV21-1 combines with J gene TRBJ2-1; TRBD2 is the table's D call, not checked against the DNA. TRBV21-1 is assigned pseudogene status. CDR3 length: 20 residues. CDR3 protein: CASSPGGLAGGPRPYNEQFF. The CDR3 nucleotides are TGTGCCAGCAGCCCCGGGGGACTAGCGGGAGGGCCAAGGCCCTACAATGAGCAGTTCTTC.

The chain is built from TRBV3-1 (or the pseudogene TRBV3-2) and TRBJ1-2; D remains unclear. Trimming stripped 0 bases from V and 10 bases from J, with 15 bases between. Germline CDR1 is LGHDT and CDR2 is YNNKEL (reference sequence). This CDR3 region has 14 residues. CDR3 protein: CASSQETQPVVYTF. The CDR3 DNA sequence: TGTGCCAGCAGCCAAGAAACACAGCCTGTCGTCTACACCTTC.

The chain recombines TRBV18 with TRBJ2-5, with 7 bases matching TRBD2. J lost 3 bases, V lost 6 bases, and 10 bases had no gene match. Germline V CDR1 and CDR2: KGHSH, LQKENI. The CDR3 has 15 residues. The CDR3 protein is CASSLLGRDEETQYF. The CDR3 DNA follows: TGTGCCAGCTCTCTTTTGGGGAGGGATGAAGAGACCCAGTACTTC. Full variable domain (outside the CDR3, taken from reference TRBV18 and TRBJ2-5): NAGVMQNPRHLVRRRGQEARLRCSPMKGHSHVYWYRQLPEEGLKFMVYLQKENIIDESGMPKERFSAEFPKEGPSILRIQQVVRGDSAAYFCASSLLGRDEETQYFGPGTRLLVL.

V usage is TRBV6-5 and J usage is TRBJ2-1, with 8 nucleotides matching TRBD2. V shed 6 bases and J 10 bases; nucleotides not matched to a gene: 14. CDR1 and CDR2 (germline): MNHEY, SVGAGI. The CDR3 is 15 amino acids. The CDR3 sequence is CASSQGTSSLREQFF. CDR3 sequence (DNA): TGTGCCAGCAGCCAAGGGACTAGTTCACTTCGGGAGCAGTTCTTC.